These 8 T cell receptor beta chains originate from one sample sequenced in a study of CD8+CD57+ T cells in acquired aplastic anemia. Sequencing was done on patients that had shown CD8+CD57+ cell expansion by flow cytometry. Both TCR beta VDJ combination and CDR3 sequence profiling were carried out. Genomic DNA was the template for this profiling. TCRdb called the reads again in MiXCR, with one record for every CDR3 protein. The data hold under 200,000 distinct CDR3 sequences, with 71% observed a single time. Sequenced material: sorted CD4+, CD8+, or CD8+CD57+ T cells (not recorded which) from PBMCs. The source of these receptors is a human donor with aplastic anemia.

The table lists this clonotype with many counts. The chain has TRBV11-3 and TRBJ2-7, with D possibly matching TRBD1 (6 bases). V gave up 6 bases and J gave up 7 bases, with 10 bases separating them. Germline V gene lookup returns CDR1 SGHNT and CDR2 YENEEA. The CDR3 consists of 11 residues. As DNA, the CDR3 is TGTGCCAGCAGGAAAGGGACAGAGCAGTACTTC. Its protein product is CASRKGTEQYF.

The V call is TRBV7-9, the J call TRBJ2-1; TRBD2 matches at 12 bases. Germline V gene data show CDR1 as SEHNR and CDR2 as FQNEAQ (reference sequence). This CDR3 region has 17 residues. Unmatched junction bases numbered 5, after V lost 5 bases and J lost 0 bases. CDR3 DNA sequence: TGTGCCAGCAGCCTCACTAGCGGGAGGCCCTCCTACAATGAGCAGTTCTTC. Protein: CASSLTSGRPSYNEQFF.

This chain uses TRBV7-6 with TRBJ2-5; no clear D gene. The germline V gene has CDR1 SGHVS and CDR2 FNYEAQ. V was pared by 2 bases and J by 5 bases, with 9 bases between. The CDR3 totals 13 residues. The CDR3 is CASSLSLGETQYF. The CDR3 nucleotides are TGTGCCAGCAGCTTATCACTCGGGGAGACCCAGTACTTC.

The CDR3: CSVTRVETQYF. Written as DNA, the CDR3 is TGCAGTGTCACCAGGGTTGAGACCCAGTACTTC. V gene TRBV20-1 combines with J gene TRBJ2-5, with a possible D match to TRBD1 (5 bases). V gave up 7 bases and J gave up 5 bases, with 11 bases separating them. The germline V gene encodes CDR1 DFQATT and CDR2 SNEGSKA (reference sequence). CDR3 length: 11 residues.

The chain links TRBV7-9 to TRBJ2-1, with D possibly matching TRBD2 (5 bases). CDR1 and CDR2 from the germline V gene are SEHNR and FQNEAQ (reference sequence). The germline V and J ends were trimmed by 5 bases and 14 bases, with 13 bases remaining between them. This CDR3 has 11 residues. The CDR3 coding sequence is TGTGCCAGCAGCCTCGGACTTGATGAGTTCTTC. This codes for CASSLGLDEFF. The variable domain in full, completed from reference TRBV7-9 and TRBJ2-1, reads DTGVSQNPRHKITKRGQNVTFRCDPISEHNRLYWYRQTLGQGPEFLTYFQNEAQLEKSRLLSDRFSAERPKGSFSTLEIQRTEQGDSAMYLCASSLGLDEFFGPGTRLTVL.

V is TRBV4-1 and J is TRBJ2-7; possibly TRBD1 or TRBD2 for D (5 bases each). The DNA matches TRBJ2-1 better at its end, which makes the J call doubtful. The V gene's germline CDR1 is MGHRA and CDR2 YSYEKL. CDR3 length: 13 amino acids. CDR3: CASSLDPRDEQFF. In DNA form, the CDR3 reads TGCGCCAGCAGCCTCGATCCCCGGGACGAGCAGTTCTTC.

The chain employs TRBV20-1 and TRBJ2-3; no clear D. Germline CDR1 reads DFQATT; CDR2 reads SNEGSKA (reference sequence). The V and J ends lost 4 bases and 0 bases respectively, with 14 bases between them. The CDR3 has 15 residues. CDR3 residues: CSAIQSDTSTDTQYF. Written as DNA, the CDR3 is TGCAGTGCTATACAATCGGATACTAGCACAGATACGCAGTATTTT.

This chain joins TRBV20-1 and TRBJ1-2; the D gene is possibly TRBD1 (5 bases). The germline gives CDR1 DFQATT, CDR2 SNEGSKA (reference sequence). V was trimmed by 5 bases and J by 0 bases, leaving 10 bases between them. The CDR3 totals 13 residues. The chain's CDR3 is CSARLGANYGYTF. In DNA, the CDR3 is TGCAGTGCTCGTTTAGGGGCTAACTATGGCTACACCTTC.